These T cell receptor beta chains were read from a single sample in a study of blood T cells in healthy people across ages. TCRdb ran MiXCR on the 5' RACE reads and lists one entry per CDR3 protein. The sample has some 1,800,000 distinct CDR3 sequences, around 42% seen once. Specimen: blood. These receptors all come from a human donor in good health. Each CDR3 is given with its conserved first and last residue. The D gene is left open where the match is weak. Size tells how often a clone was seen (once, few, many) or the class of an expanded clone, and some rows leave it out.

clone_size j_call v_call d_call cdr3_nt cdr3_aa
. TRBJ1-5 TRBV19 TRBD1 TGTGCCAGTACTCGGACAGGGACTCCCAATCAGCCCCAGCATTTT CASTRTGTPNQPQHF
few TRBJ2-1 TRBV19 TRBD2 TGTGCCAGTAGTGTAAACGGACTAGCGGGGCGCTACAATGAGCAGTTCTTC CASSVNGLAGRYNEQFF
few TRBJ2-3 TRBV5-6 . TGTGCCAGCAGCTTTTATGGGGGTCCTTCTAGCACAGATACGCAGTATTTT CASSFYGGPSSTDTQYF
. TRBJ2-1 TRBV10-3 TRBD2 TGTGCCATCAGTGAGCAGGCGGGGGGCCTAAATGAGCAGTTCTTC CAISEQAGGLNEQFF
once TRBJ1-5 TRBV7-2 . TGTGCCAGCAGCCCCTCGACAGGTAGAGGCAATCAGCCCCAGCATTTT CASSPSTGRGNQPQHF
. TRBJ1-5 TRBV6-2/TRBV6-3 . TGTGCCATCCAGGGAGGGTACGGCAATCAGCCCCAGCATTTT CAIQGGYGNQPQHF
. TRBJ1-1 TRBV4-1 . TGCGCCAGCAGCCTAAAAACTAACAGGGAGAAGGGGACTGAAGCTTTCTTT CASSLKTNREKGTEAFF
few TRBJ2-1 TRBV7-9 . TGTGCCAGCGGGGCCTCCTACAATGAGCAGTTCTTC CASGASYNEQFF
. TRBJ2-7 TRBV29-1 . TGCAGCGCCATGACAGCGTACGAGCAGTACTTC CSAMTAYEQYF
. TRBJ1-5 TRBV6-6 TRBD1 TGTGCCAGCAGTTCCACAGGGGATGGCAATCAGCCCCAGCATTTT CASSSTGDGNQPQHF
. TRBJ2-5 TRBV30 . TGTGCCTGGAACAGGATAGAGACCCAGTACTTC CAWNRIETQYF
. TRBJ2-7 TRBV6-4 . TGTGCCAGCAGTGCGGACCTTAATTCCTACGAGCAGTACTTC CASSADLNSYEQYF
. TRBJ1-2 TRBV20-1 . TGCAGTGCTAGGGAACACGGTGGTGCGCATGGCTACACCTTC CSAREHGGAHGYTF
. TRBJ1-1 TRBV5-1 . TGCGCCAGCAGCTTGGTAGCACAGCCGAACACTGAAGCTTTCTTT CASSLVAQPNTEAFF
. TRBJ2-1 TRBV6-2/TRBV6-3 TRBD2 TGTGCCAGCAGTTACTTTGCAGCGGGGGCCTACAATGAGCAGTTCTTC CASSYFAAGAYNEQFF
few TRBJ1-1 TRBV6-5 . TGTGCCAGCACCCCGCCAGGGTCCGGCACTGAAGCTTTCTTT CASTPPGSGTEAFF
. TRBJ1-2 TRBV6-2/TRBV6-3 . TGTGCCAGCAGCCCCTCCGGGATTCTCAGCTATGGCTACACCTTC CASSPSGILSYGYTF
few TRBJ1-2 TRBV29-1 . TGCAGCGTTGAAGATGGGGGCGGCTACACCTTC CSVEDGGGYTF
. TRBJ2-3 TRBV27 TRBD1 TGTGCCAGCAGTTTGAATGGACAGGGGACAGATACGCAGTATTTT CASSLNGQGTDTQYF
few TRBJ2-1 TRBV10-3 TRBD1 TGTGCCATCAGTGTTTACAGGGGGGACAATGAGCAGTTCTTC CAISVYRGDNEQFF
few TRBJ2-6 TRBV7-8 TRBD1 TGTGCCAGCCGATTCGCCCGAGTCCGGGACAGGGGTTTGACTGGGGCCAACGTCCTGACTTTC CASRFARVRDRGLTGANVLTF
. TRBJ2-7 TRBV2 TRBD1 TGTGCCAGCAGTAGACCTACCGGGACAGCCTACGAGCAGTACTTC CASSRPTGTAYEQYF
. TRBJ1-5 TRBV5-1 . TGCGCCAGCAGCTTGAACACGGGTCAGCCCCAGCATTTT CASSLNTGQPQHF
. TRBJ2-4 TRBV7-9 . TGTGCCAGCAGCTCCTTATGGGGGACGAAAGCGGACATTGGAGAGCAGTACTTC CASSSLWGTKADIGEQYF
once TRBJ1-1 TRBV6-4 . TGTGCCAGCAGTCTTGAGGCCTTCAACACTGAAGCTTTCTTT CASSLEAFNTEAFF
few TRBJ2-1 TRBV7-3 . TGTGCCAGCAGCGCCACGGGCTATGGGCAGTTCTTC CASSATGYGQFF
. TRBJ1-2 TRBV12-3/TRBV12-4 . TGTGCCAGCAGCCCACTTGGATTTGGGAGGCAAGGCTACATCTTC CASSPLGFGRQGYIF
. TRBJ1-2 TRBV27 . TGTGCCAGCAGTTTAGGACGGGGGGGGATGGGCTACACCTTC CASSLGRGGMGYTF
. TRBJ2-4 TRBV6-5 . TGTGCCAGCAGACAGCTCTCTGGAGGACTCAATGAGCAGTACTTC CASRQLSGGLNEQYF
few TRBJ2-3 TRBV7-2 . TGTGCCAGCAGCCCCCCTAGAGGGCTAACAGATACGCAGTATTTT CASSPPRGLTDTQYF
few TRBJ1-6 TRBV20-1 . TGCAGTGCTAGAGCCCGAGGCACCAAGAGTCCACCCCTCCACTTT CSARARGTKSPPLHF
few TRBJ2-3 TRBV29-1 TRBD2 TGCAGCGTGGAGGCGGGGGATAGCACAGATACGCAGTATTTT CSVEAGDSTDTQYF
. TRBJ2-5 TRBV4-1 TRBD2 TGCGCCAGCAGCCAGCCGGGACTAGCGGGGGCCCGATTTCAAGAGACCCAGTACTTC CASSQPGLAGARFQETQYF
few TRBJ1-2 TRBV7-2 TRBD1 TGTGCCAGCAGAGACAGGACAGGGGGCCTCTATGGCTACACCTTC CASRDRTGGLYGYTF
few TRBJ1-2 TRBV15 . TGTGCCACCAGTGGACAGCGATACTATGGCTACACCTTC CATSGQRYYGYTF
. TRBJ2-7 TRBV4-3 . TGCGCCAGCAGCCAAGGGTCCCTTAGCGAGAGATCCTACGAGCAGTACTTC CASSQGSLSERSYEQYF
. TRBJ2-5 TRBV3-1 . TGTGCCAGCACCTCGGACTACCAAAGGGTGGAGACCCAGTACTTC CASTSDYQRVETQYF
. TRBJ2-1 TRBV10-3 . TGTGCCATCAGTGAGTCGAAGAGCATTACCACGAAAGAGCAGGGGCGTTTCGATGAGCAGTTCTTC CAISESKSITTKEQGRFDEQFF
few TRBJ2-5 TRBV29-1 TRBD2 TGCAGCGTTGTCCCAGGACTAGAAGAAGAGACCCAGTACTTC CSVVPGLEEETQYF
. TRBJ2-7 TRBV6-2/TRBV6-3 . TGTGCCAGCAGTTACCTGCCCGACGGGCAGTACTTC CASSYLPDGQYF
few TRBJ1-2 TRBV12-3/TRBV12-4 . TGTGCCAGCAGAAGAGCGGGGAACGGCTATGGCTACACCTTC CASRRAGNGYGYTF
few TRBJ2-5 TRBV12-5 . TGTGCTAGTGGTTTGTCCCTGACAGAGGGAGAGACCCAGTACTTC CASGLSLTEGETQYF
few TRBJ2-7 TRBV6-2/TRBV6-3 TRBD2 TGTGCCAGCAGCTCGTCCACGGGACTAGCGGGGGTCTCCTACGAGCAGTACTTC CASSSSTGLAGVSYEQYF
. TRBJ2-7 TRBV29-1 TRBD1 TGCAGCGTTCGCCGGGACAGAGGCTACGAGCAGTACTTC CSVRRDRGYEQYF
. TRBJ2-1 TRBV7-6 TRBD2 TGTGCCAGCAGCTTAGCTTCGGGACTAGCGGGGGGGACCCCTTTTTGGTTCGGCAATGAGCAGTTCTTC CASSLASGLAGGTPFWFGNEQFF